The 29 T cell receptor beta chains in this list originate from one sample, sequenced in a study of vaccination effects on CD4 cells after COVID-19 (dated by TCRdb to between 2021 and 2022). Antigen specificity for these receptors is unknown. The library was made by the immunoSEQ multiplex PCR assay. The clones in this table, taken by TCRdb from immuneACCESS, are in-frame only. Not every clone is retained; where verified, under half of the shortfall comes from an unresolved V gene, and the cause of the rest is unknown. In this sample the table shows about 20,000 clones, approximately 70% of which occur a single time. Of the sample, about 8.9% is held by the ten largest clones. In the ViraFEST assay, PBMC were stimulated with viral peptide pools, and antigen-specific CD4+ T cell clonotypes were then identified by expansion using TCR sequencing. After about 9 days of culture, CD4+ T cells were isolated with the EasySep CD4+ T cell isolation kit. The absence of prior SARS-CoV-2 infection in healthy vaccine recipients was confirmed by negative nucleocapsid antibodies before and after vaccination.

This specimen was CD4+ T cells from PBMCs cultured with HCoV-NL63 spike peptides, taken before COVID-19 vaccination. The cell subset or site label on this specimen signifies: HCoV-NL63 spike overlapping peptide pool stimulation. These TCRs come from a human donor who received a COVID-19 vaccine.

The chain couples TRBV12-5 to TRBJ1-6; D uncertain. V dropped 2 bases and J dropped 7 bases, with 9 bases sitting between them. The CDR3 totals 14 residues. Germline-derived CDR1 and CDR2 are LGHNT and FRNRAP. CDR3 in DNA: TGTGCTAGTGGTTTGTGGCGTGGAAATTCACCCCTCCACTTT. Encoded protein: CASGLWRGNSPLHF. The complete variable domain, with remaining parts taken from reference TRBV12-5 and TRBJ1-6, reads DARVTQTPRHKVTEMGQEVTMRCQPILGHNTVFWYRQTMMQGLELLAYFRNRAPLDDSGMPKDRFSAEMPDATLATLKIQPSEPRDSAVYFCASGLWRGNSPLHFGNGTRLTVT.

V usage is TRBV5-1 and J usage is TRBJ1-6; the D gene is possibly TRBD1 (5 bases). The V end lost 4 bases, the J end lost 7 bases, and 9 bases lay between the germline ends. The CDR3 runs 13 residues. CDR1 and CDR2 from the germline V gene are SGHRS and YFSETQ. CDR3 in amino acids: CASSERQNSPLHF. CDR3 DNA: TGCGCCAGCAGCGAGAGACAGAATTCACCCCTCCACTTT. Based on the CDR3 plus reference TRBV5-1 and TRBJ1-6, the full variable domain is KAGVTQTPRYLIKTRGQQVTLSCSPISGHRSVSWYQQTPGQGLQFLFEYFSETQRNKGNFPGRFSGRQFSNSRSEMNVSTLELGDSALYLCASSERQNSPLHFGNGTRLTVT.

The J gene is TRBJ1-5, the V gene TRBV4-2; 9 bases align to TRBD1. The CDR3 is 16 residues long. V lost 0 bases, J lost 7 bases, and 7 bases stayed unmatched. Per germline, CDR1 LGHNA and CDR2 YNFKEQ. CDR3 residues: CASSQEGTGYSQPQHF. The CDR3 region has the DNA TGTGCCAGCAGCCAAGAAGGGACAGGGTATTCACAGCCCCAGCATTTT.

The chain couples TRBV7-9 to TRBJ1-1, with D possibly TRBD1 on 5 matching bases. CDR1 is SEHNR, CDR2 FQNEAQ, per germline (reference sequence). The V end was cut by 6 bases, the J end by 2 bases, with 7 bases between. The length of the CDR3 is 12 residues. Written as DNA, the CDR3 is TGTGCCAGCAGTTGGGACAACACTGAAGCTTTCTTT. It yields the protein CASSWDNTEAFF. Full variable domain (missing parts from reference TRBV7-9 and TRBJ1-1): DTGVSQNPRHKITKRGQNVTFRCDPISEHNRLYWYRQTLGQGPEFLTYFQNEAQLEKSRLLSDRFSAERPKGSFSTLEIQRTEQGDSAMYLCASSWDNTEAFFGQGTRLTVV.

The V call is TRBV6-5, the J call TRBJ2-2; 7 nucleotides agree with TRBD2. The V gene end was trimmed by 9 bases and the J gene end by 7 bases; junction bases not matched to a gene: 8. Germline assignment: CDR1 MNHEY and CDR2 SVGAGI. CDR3 length equals 13 residues. The CDR3 DNA sequence: TGTGCCAGTACTCGGGGGGTAGTCGGGGAGCTGTTTTTT. Translation gives CASTRGVVGELFF.

V gene TRBV19 combines with J gene TRBJ1-2; D perhaps matches TRBD1 (6 bases). The CDR3 covers 13 residues. Per the germline V gene, CDR1 is LNHDA and CDR2 is SQIVND (reference sequence). Between the trimmed V and J ends, which lost 9 bases and 7 bases, there was a span of 18 bases. The CDR3 coding sequence is TGTGCCAGCCGGGAAGGGGGACCGGGTGGCTACACCTTC. Translated: CASREGGPGGYTF.

This rearrangement joins TRBV19 to TRBJ2-1, with 10 bases lining up with TRBD2. V shed 6 bases and J 10 bases; nucleotides not matched to a gene: 12. The V gene's germline CDR1 is LNHDA and CDR2 SQIVND (reference sequence). The CDR3 length is 15 residues. The CDR3 protein is CASSETSGLRKEQFF. DNA for the CDR3: TGTGCCAGTAGCGAGACTAGCGGGCTCAGGAAAGAGCAGTTCTTC.

V usage is TRBV6-5 and J usage is TRBJ1-2, with 9 positions matching TRBD1. Germline values: CDR1 MNHEY, CDR2 SVGAGI. The CDR3 has 12 amino acids. V gave up 6 bases and J gave up 9 bases; unmatched junction bases: 5. CDR3 coding DNA: TGTGCCAGCAGCCCCGGACAGGGGCGCTACACCTTC. It specifies CASSPGQGRYTF.

This chain connects TRBV7-9 to TRBJ2-2; possible D gene TRBD2, 6 bases. Trimming left V 0 bases short and J 7 bases short, with 15 bases between. The CDR3 length is 16 residues. Germline CDR1 and CDR2: SEHNR and FQNEAQ (reference sequence). Written as DNA, the CDR3 is TGTGCCAGCAGCTTAGCGGGACTGCAAGGCGGCGGGGAGCTGTTTTTT. Its translation: CASSLAGLQGGGELFF.

In DNA form, the CDR3 reads TGTGCCACCAGCAGAGATGTGGCTGAAGCTTTCTTT. Translated, it gives CATSRDVAEAFF. This chain links TRBV15 with TRBJ1-1; D gene uncertain. The CDR3 extends over 12 amino acids. V lost 0 bases, J lost 6 bases, and 5 bases lay in between. Germline CDR1 and CDR2: LNHNV and YYDKDF (reference sequence).

The V gene is TRBV11-2, the J gene TRBJ1-2; no reliable D call. The CDR3 sequence is 14 residues long. The V and J ends lost 0 bases and 2 bases respectively, with 7 bases between them. From germline, CDR1 is SGHAT and CDR2 FQNNGV. The CDR3 region is CASSLDPVNYGYTF. The CDR3 DNA reads TGTGCCAGCAGCTTAGATCCGGTAAACTATGGCTACACCTTC.

The chain couples TRBV5-1 to TRBJ2-7; 9 bases align to TRBD1. There are 16 residues in the CDR3. The junction had 7 bases not matched to a gene; V was cut back by 3 bases and J by 0 bases. Looked up from germline, CDR1 is SGHRS and CDR2 is YFSETQ. The CDR3 DNA reads as TGCGCCAGCAGCTGGGGGGGACAGGGCCTCTCCTACGAGCAGTACTTC. As protein: CASSWGGQGLSYEQYF.

The rearrangement links TRBV29-1 to TRBJ2-7; D remains ambiguous. Germline values: CDR1 SQVTM, CDR2 ANQGSEA. Trimming pared 0 bases from V and 2 bases from J, leaving 2 bases between. This CDR3 contains 11 residues. In DNA form, the CDR3 reads TGCAGCGTTGAAGATCCCTACGAGCAGTACTTC. Residues: CSVEDPYEQYF.

The chain has TRBV29-1 and TRBJ1-1; TRBD1 might be the D (5 bases). The germline gives CDR1 SQVTM, CDR2 ANQGSEA. The CDR3 is 12 residues long. The V and J ends lost 8 bases and 2 bases respectively, with 12 bases between them. The CDR3 sequence is CSLRTYNTEAFF. CDR3 nucleotides: TGCAGCCTCCGGACATATAACACTGAAGCTTTCTTT.

By sample fraction, this clone is medium-sized. V is TRBV25-1 and J is TRBJ2-7; 14 positions agree with TRBD2. The V gene end was trimmed by 3 bases and the J gene end by 5 bases; junction bases not matched to a gene: 3. This CDR3 contains 15 residues. Germline V CDR1 and CDR2: MGHDK, SYGVNS. CDR3 in amino acids: CASSDVGLAGDEQYF. In DNA form, the CDR3 reads TGTGCCAGCAGTGACGTGGGACTAGCGGGGGACGAGCAGTACTTC.

The chain combines TRBV25-1 with TRBJ1-5, with D perhaps TRBD1 (6 bases). The CDR3 totals 14 residues. Per the germline V gene, CDR1 is MGHDK and CDR2 is SYGVNS. With 2 bases removed from V and 4 bases from J, the gap between germline ends came to 9 bases. In DNA, the CDR3 is TGTGCCAGCAGTGAAACAGGGTGGAATCAGCCCCAGCATTTT. It codes for CASSETGWNQPQHF.

The gene calls are TRBV11-2 and TRBJ1-6, with TRBD1 matching 7 bases. The CDR3 spans 15 residues. The trim removed 6 bases at V and 10 bases at J, leaving 12 bases unmatched. CDR1 SGHAT and CDR2 FQNNGV come from the germline V gene. CDR3 coding DNA: TGTGCCAGCAGTTACAGACAGGGCGGCGGGTCACCCCTCCACTTT. Its protein is CASSYRQGGGSPLHF.

The chain joins TRBV5-8 to TRBJ1-2; D is unclear. This CDR3 is built from 16 residues. Between the trimmed V and J ends, which lost 4 bases and 0 bases, there was a span of 16 bases. CDR1 is SGHTS and CDR2 is YDEGEE in the germline V gene. This CDR3 is CASSLMSKESNYGYTF. In DNA, the CDR3 is TGTGCCAGCAGCCTGATGAGTAAGGAGTCTAACTATGGCTACACCTTC. The whole variable domain, remainder taken from reference TRBV5-8 and TRBJ1-2, is EAGVTQSPTHLIKTRGQQATLRCSPISGHTSVYWYQQALGLGLQFLLWYDEGEERNRGNFPPRFSGRQFPNYSSELNVNALELEDSALYLCASSLMSKESNYGYTFGSGTRLTVV.

The rearrangement uses TRBV10-2 and TRBJ2-1; 13 bases fit TRBD2. The CDR3 has 19 amino acids. CDR1 is WSHSY and CDR2 is SAAADI in the germline V gene. The J segment lost 6 bases and the V segment lost 6 bases, leaving 17 bases of the junction unmatched. The CDR3 DNA reads TGCGCCAGCAGGCCCGTTACCGCCGGGACTAGCGGGACCCTCAATGAGCAGTTCTTC. Residues: CASRPVTAGTSGTLNEQFF.

V is TRBV6-1 and J is TRBJ2-2, with D unclear. The CDR3 contains 13 residues. Germline values: CDR1 MNHNS, CDR2 SASEGT. Trimming took off 3 bases at V and 5 bases at J, with 7 bases between the two ends. The CDR3 nucleotides are TGTGCCAGCAGTGATTCTCATACCGGGGAGCTGTTTTTT. Translating gives CASSDSHTGELFF.

V and J are TRBV20-1 and TRBJ1-2; 9 positions agree with TRBD1. V dropped 3 bases and J dropped 8; count of bases not matched to a gene: 7. The CDR3 has 13 residues. Germline V lookup: CDR1 DFQATT, CDR2 SNEGSKA (reference sequence). The CDR3 here is CSASLQGARGYTF. CDR3 bases: TGCAGTGCTAGTTTACAGGGGGCTAGAGGCTACACCTTC.

V gene TRBV7-9 combines with J gene TRBJ1-1; D remains ambiguous. The germline V gene encodes CDR1 SEHNR and CDR2 FQNEAQ (reference sequence). There are 13 residues in the CDR3. V gave up 3 bases and J gave up 2 bases, with 7 bases separating them. The CDR3 DNA follows: TGTGCCAGCAGCTTTCTAGAAAACACTGAAGCTTTCTTT. It is translated as CASSFLENTEAFF.

This chain links TRBV27 with TRBJ2-1, with 9 nucleotides matching TRBD1. V shed 6 bases, J shed 7 bases, and the junction held 10 bases outside the gene matches. The CDR3 has 15 amino acids. Germline-derived CDR1 and CDR2 are MNHEY and SMNVEV (reference sequence). CDR3 sequence: CASRDAGTGSNEQFF. In DNA, the CDR3 is TGTGCCAGCAGAGATGCCGGGACAGGGTCTAATGAGCAGTTCTTC.

This chain links TRBV7-6 with TRBJ2-7; 15 positions agree with TRBD2. The CDR3 contains 15 residues. V lost 3 bases, J lost 6 bases, and 3 bases stayed unmatched. Germline CDR1 and CDR2: SGHVS and FNYEAQ. DNA of the CDR3: TGTGCCAGCAGCTTGGGACTAGCGGGAGGTCGCGAGCAGTACTTC. Protein product: CASSLGLAGGREQYF.

The sample holds one count of this clone. The chain has TRBV24-1 and TRBJ1-1; D is uncertain. Trimming removed 5 bases at V and 4 bases at J, with 25 bases between. The CDR3 has 18 residues. CDR1 KGHDR and CDR2 SFDVKD come from the germline V gene. This CDR3 reads CATSARTRPDPCSTEAFF. In DNA, the CDR3 is TGTGCCACCAGTGCCCGAACTCGCCCGGACCCCTGTAGCACTGAAGCTTTCTTT.

The V call is TRBV10-3, the J call TRBJ2-3; D call uncertain. V was trimmed by 7 bases and J by 3 bases, leaving 11 bases between them. Germline V lookup: CDR1 ENHRY, CDR2 SYGVKD. The CDR3 is made up of 13 amino acids. The CDR3 loop reads CAINNPPTDTQYF. CDR3 nucleotide sequence: TGTGCCATCAATAACCCCCCAACAGATACGCAGTATTTT.

The chain combines TRBV29-1 with TRBJ1-1; 10 nucleotides line up with TRBD1. Looked up from germline, CDR1 is SQVTM and CDR2 is ANQGSEA. J lost 6 bases, V lost 7 bases, and 11 bases had no gene match. The CDR3 sequence is 14 residues long. DNA of the CDR3: TGCAGCGCCCTGGGGGACAGGGGAAAACCTGAAGCTTTCTTT. This codes for CSALGDRGKPEAFF.

The gene calls are TRBV5-1 and TRBJ2-4, with 8 bases that match TRBD1. CDR1 and CDR2 from the germline V gene are SGHRS and YFSETQ. This CDR3 has 15 residues. J lost 4 bases, V lost 4 bases, and 7 bases had no gene match. The chain's CDR3 is CASSDDRGSKNIQYF. The CDR3 DNA reads TGCGCCAGCAGCGACGACAGGGGATCTAAAAACATTCAGTACTTC.

The rearrangement uses TRBV11-2 and TRBJ1-3; tentative D call: TRBD1 (5 bases). V lost 1 base to trimming and J lost 5 bases, with 15 bases between them. Per the germline V gene, CDR1 is SGHAT and CDR2 is FQNNGV. This CDR3 spans 16 amino acids. The CDR3: CASSLGSGRLRNTIYF. The CDR3 bases are TGTGCCAGCAGCTTAGGATCAGGGAGACTTCGAAACACCATATATTTT. Drawing the rest from reference TRBV11-2 and TRBJ1-3, the complete variable domain is EAGVAQSPRYKIIEKRQSVAFWCNPISGHATLYWYQQILGQGPKLLIQFQNNGVVDDSQLPKDRFSAERLKGVDSTLKIQPAKLEDSAVYLCASSLGSGRLRNTIYFGEGSWLTVV.